This T cell receptor beta chain was obtained from a study of blood T cells in healthy people across ages. Overall study findings and caveats: Among T cells, TCR beta diversity per million cells dropped roughly linearly as age rose.

In germline, CDR1 is DFQATT, CDR2 SNEGSKA (reference sequence). This CDR3 contains 15 residues. Trimming removed 2 bases from V and 0 bases from J; junction bases left unmatched: 4. With respect to this clonotype: The antigen is not known.

Total RNA, at least 5.5 micrograms per sample, came from PBMCs. Primed by a sample-barcoded 5' primer and a J-beta primer mix, a second PCR proceeded for 7 to 11 cycles. MiXCR, run by TCRdb on the 5' RACE reads, gives a single entry per CDR3 protein. The sample yields around 2 million distinct CDR3 sequences, 39% seen once. The clonotype comes from a human donor in good health. The rearrangement joins TRBV20-1 to TRBJ2-1; 7 nucleotides align to TRBD2. The sample consisted of blood. DNA of the CDR3: TGCAGTGCTAGAATCCGGGGGGTCTCCTACAATGAGCAGTTCTTC. As protein: CSARIRGVSYNEQFF.